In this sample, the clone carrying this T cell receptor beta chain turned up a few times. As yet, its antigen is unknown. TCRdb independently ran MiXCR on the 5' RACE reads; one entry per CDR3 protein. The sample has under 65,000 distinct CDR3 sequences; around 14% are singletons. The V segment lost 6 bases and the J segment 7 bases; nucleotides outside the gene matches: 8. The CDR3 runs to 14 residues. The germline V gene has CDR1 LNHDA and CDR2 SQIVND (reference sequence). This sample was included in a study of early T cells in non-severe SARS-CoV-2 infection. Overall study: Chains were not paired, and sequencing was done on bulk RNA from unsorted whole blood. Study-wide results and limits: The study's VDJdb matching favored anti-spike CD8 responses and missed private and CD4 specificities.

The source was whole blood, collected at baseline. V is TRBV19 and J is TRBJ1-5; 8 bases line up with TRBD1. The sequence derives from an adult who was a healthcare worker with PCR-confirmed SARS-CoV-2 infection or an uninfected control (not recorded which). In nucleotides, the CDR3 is TGTGCCAGTAGAAAGGGGACAGGCGCGCAGCCCCAGCATTTT. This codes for CASRKGTGAQPQHF.